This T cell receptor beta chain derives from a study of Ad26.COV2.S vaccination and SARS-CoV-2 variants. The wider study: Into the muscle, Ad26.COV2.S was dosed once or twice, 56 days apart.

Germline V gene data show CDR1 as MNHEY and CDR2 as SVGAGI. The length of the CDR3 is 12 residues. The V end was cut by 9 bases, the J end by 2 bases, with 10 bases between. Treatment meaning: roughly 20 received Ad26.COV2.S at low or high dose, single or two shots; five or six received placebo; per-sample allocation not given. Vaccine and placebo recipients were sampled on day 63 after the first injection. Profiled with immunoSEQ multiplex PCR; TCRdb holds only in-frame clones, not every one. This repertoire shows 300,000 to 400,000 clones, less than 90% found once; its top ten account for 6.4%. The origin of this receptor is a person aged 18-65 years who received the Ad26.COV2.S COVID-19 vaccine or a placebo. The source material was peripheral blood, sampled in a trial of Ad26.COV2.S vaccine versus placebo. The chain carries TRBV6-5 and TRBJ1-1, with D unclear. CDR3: CASGVRNTEAFF. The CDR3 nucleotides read TGTGCCAGTGGGGTACGTAACACTGAAGCTTTCTTT.